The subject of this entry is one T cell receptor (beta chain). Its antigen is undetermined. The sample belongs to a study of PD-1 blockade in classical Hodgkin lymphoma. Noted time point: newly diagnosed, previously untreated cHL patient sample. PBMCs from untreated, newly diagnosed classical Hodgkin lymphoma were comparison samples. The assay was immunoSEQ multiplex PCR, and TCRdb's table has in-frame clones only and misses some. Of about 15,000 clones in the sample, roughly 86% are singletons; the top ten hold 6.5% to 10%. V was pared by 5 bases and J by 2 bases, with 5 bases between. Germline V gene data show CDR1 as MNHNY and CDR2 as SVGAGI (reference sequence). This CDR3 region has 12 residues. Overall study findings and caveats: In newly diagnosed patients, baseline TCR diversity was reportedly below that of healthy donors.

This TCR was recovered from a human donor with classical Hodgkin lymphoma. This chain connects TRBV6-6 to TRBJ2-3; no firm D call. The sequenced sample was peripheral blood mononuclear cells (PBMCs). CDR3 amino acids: CASSHYTDTQYF. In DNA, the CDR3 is TGTGCCAGCAGTCATTACACAGATACGCAGTATTTT.